These 21 T cell receptor beta chains came from one sample sequenced in a study of cytomegalovirus exposure and HLA in healthy donors. PCR involved 60 Vbeta and 13 Jbeta primers. The data were produced by immunoSEQ multiplex PCR, yet TCRdb's version contains in-frame clones alone and is incomplete. This table holds around 160,000 clones, approximately 79% found once. Sequencing was done on a sample of PBMCs. These receptors all come from a man in his forties or fifties in good health and CMV-seropositive.

This chain joins TRBV27 and TRBJ2-3, with 14 bases fitting TRBD2. With V trimmed by 11 bases and J by 5 bases, 6 bases remained unmatched. Germline CDR1 reads MNHEY; CDR2 reads SMNVEV (reference sequence). This CDR3 is built from 14 residues. In DNA, the CDR3 is TGTGCCGTGACTAGCGGGGGGGTCGGAGATACGCAGTATTTT. Its protein product is CAVTSGGVGDTQYF.

The rearrangement joins TRBV5-1 to TRBJ2-7; TRBD2 might be the D (5 bases). Per germline, CDR1 SGHRS and CDR2 YFSETQ. V lost 0 bases to trimming and J lost 3 bases, with 16 bases between them. The CDR3 sequence is 16 residues long. CDR3 coding DNA: TGCGCCAGCAGCTTGGGAACCCGTGCAGAGGGCTACGAGCAGTACTTC. This codes for CASSLGTRAEGYEQYF.

This clone has just one count. The chain joins TRBV6-5 to TRBJ1-5; 8 bases align to TRBD1. Trimming cost V 10 bases and J 7 bases; bases outside gene matches: 12. CDR1 and CDR2 from the germline V gene are MNHEY and SVGAGI. The CDR3 contains 14 residues. CDR3 sequence reads: CATSRDRGVQPQHF. As DNA, the CDR3 is TGTGCCACATCACGCGACAGGGGAGTACAGCCCCAGCATTTT.

J is TRBJ1-6 and V is TRBV25-1, with 9 bases identical to TRBD1. Per the germline V gene, CDR1 is MGHDK and CDR2 is SYGVNS. V lost 7 bases, J lost 11 bases, and 15 bases stayed unmatched. CDR3 length: 16 amino acids. The CDR3 reads CASKPHGTGTVTPLHF. The CDR3 bases are TGTGCCAGCAAGCCCCACGGGACAGGGACGGTCACACCCCTCCACTTT.

This clone has just a few counts. CDR3 loop: CASRGRNEQFF. The DNA for the CDR3 is TGCGCCAGCAGAGGGAGGAATGAGCAGTTCTTC. This chain connects TRBV4-1 to TRBJ2-1; weak D call: TRBD2 (6 bases). Germline CDR1 and CDR2: MGHRA and YSYEKL. The CDR3 has 11 residues. The germline V and J ends were trimmed by 6 bases and 7 bases, with 7 bases remaining between them.

The gene calls are TRBV6-4 and TRBJ2-3; D is perhaps TRBD2 (5 bases). Germline V gene lookup returns CDR1 MRHNA and CDR2 SNTAGT. V lost 4 bases and J lost 0, with 8 bases in between. The CDR3 is made up of 14 amino acids. CDR3 amino acids: CASSVGGSTDTQYF. DNA for the CDR3: TGTGCCAGCAGTGTCGGAGGTAGCACAGATACGCAGTATTTT.

The V and J genes are TRBV19 and TRBJ2-1, with TRBD2 identical over 13 bases. CDR3 length equals 13 residues. The ends lost 6 bases at V and 7 bases at J; junction bases unmatched: 0. CDR1 is LNHDA, CDR2 SQIVND, per germline (reference sequence). CDR3 nucleotide sequence: TGTGCCAGTAGACTAGCGGGGGGGAATGAGCAGTTCTTC. Protein product: CASRLAGGNEQFF.

This clone came up a few times. The V gene is TRBV2, the J gene TRBJ1-5; 10 bases agree with TRBD1. This CDR3 spans 15 amino acids. Germline values: CDR1 SNHLY, CDR2 FYNNEI. Unmatched junction bases numbered 8, after V lost 6 bases and J lost 6 bases. The CDR3: CASRETGGRFQPQHF. Written as DNA, the CDR3 is TGTGCCAGCAGGGAGACAGGGGGCCGTTTTCAGCCCCAGCATTTT. The variable domain in full, completed from reference TRBV2 and TRBJ1-5, reads EPEVTQTPSHQVTQMGQEVILRCVPISNHLYFYWYRQILGQKVEFLVSFYNNEISEKSEIFDDQFSVERPDGSNFTLKIRSTKLEDSAMYFCASRETGGRFQPQHFGDGTRLSIL.

This chain joins TRBV25-1 and TRBJ1-5; 9 bases line up with TRBD1. The length of the CDR3 is 15 residues. Germline V gene lookup returns CDR1 MGHDK and CDR2 SYGVNS. After removal of 2 bases from V and 5 bases from J, the junction contained 4 bases not matched to a gene. For the CDR3, the DNA is TGTGCCAGCAGTGAAGGGGGGACAGGGCATCAGCCCCAGCATTTT. Translation gives CASSEGGTGHQPQHF. Full variable domain (remainder filled in from reference TRBV25-1 and TRBJ1-5): EADIYQTPRYLVIGTGKKITLECSQTMGHDKMYWYQQDPGMELHLIHYSYGVNSTEKGDLSSESTVSRIRTEHFPLTLESARPSHTSQYLCASSEGGTGHQPQHFGDGTRLSIL.

In this sample, this clone turned up once. The chain recombines TRBV12-2 with TRBJ1-6; the table names TRBD1, a call not compared with the DNA. TRBV12-2 is noted as a pseudogene. CDR3 size: 15 residues. This CDR3 reads CASRLDTGDNSPLHF. The CDR3 bases are TGTGCAAGTCGCTTAGATACAGGTGATAATTCACCCCTCCACTTT.

The chain joins TRBV7-9 to TRBJ1-3; maybe TRBD1 (5 bases). V was clipped by 0 bases and J by 4 bases, with 7 bases between them. CDR3 length: 14 residues. Germline V gene sequence: CDR1 SEHNR, CDR2 FQNEAQ (reference sequence). DNA of the CDR3: TGTGCCAGCAGCTTAGCGGGGCCCGGAAACACCATATATTTT. Protein: CASSLAGPGNTIYF. Full variable domain (missing parts from reference TRBV7-9 and TRBJ1-3): DTGVSQNPRHKITKRGQNVTFRCDPISEHNRLYWYRQTLGQGPEFLTYFQNEAQLEKSRLLSDRFSAERPKGSFSTLEIQRTEQGDSAMYLCASSLAGPGNTIYFGEGSWLTVV.

This clone has a handful of counts. The chain couples TRBV5-1 to TRBJ1-1; tentatively, D is TRBD1 (6 bases). Germline V gene sequence: CDR1 SGHRS, CDR2 YFSETQ. This CDR3 has 14 residues. Trimming took 1 base from V and 5 from J, leaving 12 bases between them. The CDR3: CASSLTGFGTEAFF. DNA for the CDR3: TGCGCCAGCAGCTTGACAGGGTTTGGTACTGAAGCTTTCTTT.

The V call is TRBV7-2, the J call TRBJ1-2; 8 bases match TRBD1. The J segment lost 8 bases and the V segment lost 5 bases, leaving 13 bases of the junction unmatched. Germline loops: CDR1 SGHTA, CDR2 FQGNSA. The CDR3 has 15 residues. The CDR3 DNA sequence: TGTGCCAGCAGCCCGAGAACCGGACAGGGTGGCGGCTACACCTTC. It codes for CASSPRTGQGGGYTF.

The rearrangement joins TRBV9 to TRBJ1-6; 12 nucleotides match TRBD1. Germline assignment: CDR1 SGDLS and CDR2 YYNGEE. The CDR3 spans 18 residues. V lost 3 bases and J lost 2; bases outside the gene matches: 6. In DNA form, the CDR3 reads TGTGCCAGCAGCGAGGCCGGGACAGGGGGCCCCTATAATTCACCCCTCCACTTT. Encoded protein: CASSEAGTGGPYNSPLHF.

The chain carries TRBV7-9 and TRBJ2-7; TRBD1 matches at 8 bases. J was trimmed by 5 bases and V by 4 bases; bases with no gene match: 7. Germline loops: CDR1 SEHNR, CDR2 FQNEAQ (reference sequence). This CDR3 is 14 amino acids long. The CDR3 protein is CASSSGTGLHEQYF. Here the CDR3 DNA reads TGTGCCAGCAGCTCGGGGACAGGTCTTCACGAGCAGTACTTC.

The J gene is TRBJ1-5, the V gene TRBV30, with 8 bases fitting TRBD1. Germline V gene data show CDR1 as GTSNPN and CDR2 as SVGIG (reference sequence). The CDR3 contains 14 residues. V lost 3 bases and J lost 6; bases outside the gene matches: 7. The CDR3 spells CAWRDRGPGQPQHF. The CDR3 coding sequence is TGTGCCTGGAGAGACAGGGGCCCGGGTCAGCCCCAGCATTTT.

This chain links TRBV7-9 with TRBJ2-4; 11 bases map to TRBD1. Trimming at V came to 5 bases and at J to 1 base, leaving 1 base not matched to a gene. The CDR3 has 15 amino acids. Germline CDR1 reads SEHNR; CDR2 reads FQNEAQ (reference sequence). CDR3 region: CASSRDRGAKNIQYF. In nucleotides, the CDR3 is TGTGCCAGCAGCCGGGACAGGGGGGCCAAAAACATTCAGTACTTC. Supplemented by reference TRBV7-9 and TRBJ2-4, the full variable domain reads DTGVSQNPRHKITKRGQNVTFRCDPISEHNRLYWYRQTLGQGPEFLTYFQNEAQLEKSRLLSDRFSAERPKGSFSTLEIQRTEQGDSAMYLCASSRDRGAKNIQYFGAGTRLSVL.

The CDR3 DNA follows: TGTGCCAGAAGACAGGTTAACTCTGGAAACACCATATATTTT. Translated, it gives CARRQVNSGNTIYF. This chain joins TRBV2 and TRBJ1-3; tentative D call: TRBD1 (6 bases). Germline loops: CDR1 SNHLY, CDR2 FYNNEI. This CDR3 is built from 14 residues. Trimming stripped 9 bases from V and 0 bases from J, with 12 bases between.

The rearrangement uses TRBV6-1 and TRBJ1-2, with 9 bases aligning to TRBD1. The length of the CDR3 is 15 residues. Germline values: CDR1 MNHNS, CDR2 SASEGT. V was pared by 6 bases and J by 6 bases, with 11 bases of the junction left unmatched. The CDR3 protein is CASRRLQGAGDGYTF. The CDR3 DNA reads TGTGCCAGCAGACGCTTACAGGGGGCAGGGGATGGCTACACCTTC.

V usage is TRBV2 and J usage is TRBJ1-4; 9 bases line up with TRBD1. The CDR3 is 17 residues long. Unmatched junction bases numbered 13, after V lost 5 bases and J lost 6 bases. Germline CDR1 reads SNHLY; CDR2 reads FYNNEI. CDR3 region: CASSSGQGLNRDEKLFF. DNA for the CDR3: TGTGCCAGCAGTTCGGGACAGGGTCTGAATAGGGATGAAAAACTGTTTTTT.

The chain has TRBV10-3 and TRBJ2-6, with D possibly matching TRBD1 (5 bases). The ends were cut back, 8 bases at V and 0 bases at J, with 8 bases in the middle. Germline assignment: CDR1 ENHRY and CDR2 SYGVKD. This CDR3 comprises 14 residues. The CDR3: CAISTGSGANVLTF. The DNA of the CDR3 is TGTGCCATCTCTACAGGCTCTGGGGCCAACGTCCTGACTTTC.